This section outlines one TCR beta chain sequence together with its context. What it binds is unknown. One junction end does not reproduce the germline sequence, and a read error may be involved. The data are from a study of OX40 agonist ivuxolimab in advanced cancers. For the study at large: At about 81% male, the cohort had a mean age of roughly 60 years, ranging from about 23 to 79.

The CDR3 extends over 14 amino acids. The germline V gene encodes CDR1 SSHAT and CDR2 FNYEAQ (reference sequence). Study-wide results and limits: CD8+ T cells were the subset that, on average, had more expanded clones than CD4+. The antigens recognized by the expanded peripheral T cells, that is their antigen specificity, were not determined.

This table comes from immunoSEQ multiplex PCR, and its TCRdb copy is limited to in-frame clones, with some not included. Here the sample spans roughly 62,000 clones, 80% to 95% being singletons. This chain connects TRBV7-7 to TRBJ2-2; D possibly corresponds to TRBD1 (6 bases). The sequence was collected from an adult with an advanced solid tumor such as melanoma, head and neck, liver or kidney cancer. The material sequenced was CD4+ or CD8+ T cells sorted from blood, taken in a trial of the OX40 agonist ivuxolimab. CDR3 nucleotide sequence: TGTGCTAGCACCCCAGGGGCGGGCACCGGGGAGCTGTTTTTT. It encodes CASTPGAGTGELFF.